The 31 T cell receptor beta chains listed next were all sequenced from one sample in a study of CXCR3-negative and CXCR3-positive naive CD8 T cells. Study-wide points: Naive CXCR3-positive cells had TRB CDR3s more hydrophobic than those of CXCR3-negative naive cells.

No antigens are known for them. UMI-tagged TRB cDNA libraries were built via 5' RACE. Each CDR3 protein gets one entry in TCRdb, which reprocessed the 5' RACE reads and gives no DNA. Its listing shows over 95,000 distinct CDR3 sequences. The sequenced sample consisted of naive CXCR3+ CD8+ T cells from blood. The subset: CD45RO-CCR7+CD27+CD95- naive CD8+ T cells expressing CXCR3 (TNR3+). These receptors came from a human donor in good health. Some clones in this sample may be carry-over from other donors' samples.

The CDR3 loop reads CASSPDRAPGNTIYF. V usage is TRBV5-5 and J usage is TRBJ1-3. The CDR3 totals 15 residues. Germline V CDR1 and CDR2: SGHKS, YYEKEE (reference sequence). Together with reference TRBV5-5 and TRBJ1-3, the CDR3 gives the full variable domain: DAGVTQSPTHLIKTRGQQVTLRCSPISGHKSVSWYQQVLGQGPQFIFQYYEKEERGRGNFPDRFSARQFPNYSSELNVNALLLGDSALYLCASSPDRAPGNTIYFGEGSWLTVV.

The chain is built from TRBV29-1 and TRBJ2-3; the TCRdb D gene call, TRBD1, has no DNA to confirm it. This CDR3 contains 15 residues. Germline loops: CDR1 SQVTM, CDR2 ANQGSEA. Here the CDR3 reads CSAPGVGGSTDTQYF.

The V and J genes are TRBV7-6 and TRBJ2-1; TCRdb outputs TRBD1, but without DNA this stays unchecked. This CDR3 region has 15 residues. Looked up from germline, CDR1 is SGHVS and CDR2 is FNYEAQ. CDR3 protein: CASSSDRGLYNEQFF.

The chain uses TRBV2 and TRBJ2-2; TCRdb gives TRBD2 as the D gene, but with no DNA this cannot be confirmed. The CDR3 runs 16 residues. Germline loops: CDR1 SNHLY, CDR2 FYNNEI. The CDR3 region is CASTERNGGVTGELFF.

The gene calls are TRBV7-9 and TRBJ2-1. CDR3 length equals 11 residues. From germline, CDR1 is SEHNR and CDR2 FQNEAQ (reference sequence). CDR3 region: CASSTLGEQFF.

The rearrangement joins TRBV15 to TRBJ1-2. This CDR3 spans 19 amino acids. Germline lookup yields CDR1 LNHNV and CDR2 YYDKDF (reference sequence). The chain's CDR3 is CATSRGPSGLEINYGGYTF.

The chain employs TRBV4-3 and TRBJ2-7; TCRdb gives TRBD1 as the D gene, but with no DNA this cannot be confirmed. This CDR3 contains 13 residues. The germline V gene encodes CDR1 LGHNA and CDR2 YSLEER. This chain's CDR3 is CASSQTGGYEQYF.

The rearrangement joins TRBV12-3 or TRBV12-4 to TRBJ2-5. The CDR3 covers 13 residues. CDR3 in amino acids: CASSFFVGETQYF.

This chain connects TRBV12-3 or TRBV12-4 to TRBJ1-4. CDR3 size: 12 residues. The CDR3 spells CASSAVNEKLFF.

This chain connects TRBV4-2 to TRBJ1-2. The CDR3 extends over 14 amino acids. Per the germline V gene, CDR1 is LGHNA and CDR2 is YNFKEQ. The CDR3 loop reads CASSQDGPNYGYTF.

The chain joins TRBV28 to TRBJ2-7; no DNA is available, so the TRBD1 call from TCRdb remains unchecked. Germline V lookup: CDR1 MDHEN, CDR2 SYDVKM. This CDR3 comprises 14 residues. Here the CDR3 reads CASSRTGGFYEQYF.

This chain uses TRBV29-1 with TRBJ1-1. Germline V gives CDR1 SQVTM, CDR2 ANQGSEA. This CDR3 comprises 12 residues. CDR3 in amino acids: CSVAQMNTEAFF.

This chain joins TRBV29-1 and TRBJ2-1; TCRdb proposes TRBD1, but this gene call is untestable without DNA. Germline CDR1 SQVTM, CDR2 ANQGSEA. This CDR3 comprises 15 residues. The CDR3 sequence: CSVDVRSQGSDEQFF.

The genes are TRBV28 and TRBJ2-2; TCRdb's D call, TRBD1, is unchecked because there is no DNA. The length of the CDR3 is 14 residues. Germline V gene lookup returns CDR1 MDHEN and CDR2 SYDVKM. This CDR3 reads CAGAGQGFTGELFF. Full variable domain (remainder filled in from reference TRBV28 and TRBJ2-2): DVKVTQSSRYLVKRTGEKVFLECVQDMDHENMFWYRQDPGLGLRLIYFSYDVKMKEKGDIPEGYSVSREKKERFSLILESASTNQTSMYLCAGAGQGFTGELFFGEGSRLTVL.

The gene calls are TRBV6-6 and TRBJ1-1. The V gene's germline CDR1 is MNHNY and CDR2 SVGAGI (reference sequence). The CDR3 covers 13 residues. The CDR3 loop is CASRLQGNTEAFF.

The chain links TRBV6-5 to TRBJ2-3. This CDR3 contains 15 residues. Looked up from germline, CDR1 is MNHEY and CDR2 is SVGAGI. The CDR3 protein is CASSYIIGYTDTQYF.

The chain employs TRBV7-6 and TRBJ1-1. Germline V gene sequence: CDR1 SGHVS, CDR2 FNYEAQ. This CDR3 has 13 amino acids. The CDR3 reads CASSLDLDTEAFF.

The chain uses TRBV5-1 and TRBJ1-5; TCRdb's assignment of TRBD1 cannot be checked, as there is no DNA. Germline V gene lookup returns CDR1 SGHRS and CDR2 YFSETQ. This CDR3 has 16 amino acids. This CDR3 reads CASSLDPGGGNQPQHF.

This chain uses TRBV20-1 with TRBJ2-7. Germline V gene data show CDR1 as DFQATT and CDR2 as SNEGSKA (reference sequence). This CDR3 comprises 14 residues. Here the CDR3 reads CSARDRDGAYEQYF.

This rearrangement joins TRBV5-1 to TRBJ2-6. This CDR3 has 13 amino acids. Germline V CDR1 and CDR2: SGHRS, YFSETQ. CDR3 sequence reads: CARATSGANVLTF.

This chain links TRBV4-3 with TRBJ2-7; checking the TCRdb D call of TRBD2 is not possible without DNA. This CDR3 is 16 amino acids long. Germline V gene data show CDR1 as LGHNA and CDR2 as YSLEER. This chain's CDR3 is CASSQVLAGGPNEQYF.

This chain connects TRBV7-9 to TRBJ2-5. Germline CDR1 and CDR2: SEHNR and FQNEAQ (reference sequence). This CDR3 is built from 15 residues. The CDR3 reads CASSLVFFGQETQYF. Filled out from reference TRBV7-9 and TRBJ2-5, the complete variable domain reads DTGVSQNPRHKITKRGQNVTFRCDPISEHNRLYWYRQTLGQGPEFLTYFQNEAQLEKSRLLSDRFSAERPKGSFSTLEIQRTEQGDSAMYLCASSLVFFGQETQYFGPGTRLLVL.

The V and J genes are TRBV7-9 and TRBJ2-5. This CDR3 comprises 14 residues. Germline V lookup: CDR1 SEHNR, CDR2 FQNEAQ (reference sequence). The CDR3 sequence is CASSLGGAQETQYF.

The chain employs TRBV12-3 or TRBV12-4 and TRBJ2-7. CDR3 size: 12 residues. CDR3 sequence: CASSLTFYEQYF.

V is TRBV3-1 and J is TRBJ2-7; TCRdb's D gene call, TRBD1, goes unchecked for lack of DNA. The germline CDR1 and CDR2 sequences are LGHDT and YNNKEL (reference sequence). This CDR3 has 16 residues. The CDR3 here is CASSRKGMIALYEQYF.

The chain links TRBV3-1 to TRBJ2-7; TCRdb indicates TRBD1, and absent DNA this call remains unverified. CDR1 is LGHDT and CDR2 is YNNKEL in the germline V gene (reference sequence). This CDR3 has 16 residues. The CDR3 here is CASSQEPQGWHYEQYF.

The J gene is TRBJ1-6, the V gene TRBV20-1; as DNA is missing, the TRBD1 call by TCRdb cannot be tested. The CDR3 is 14 amino acids. Looked up from germline, CDR1 is DFQATT and CDR2 is SNEGSKA (reference sequence). CDR3 region: CSARWGRLGSPLHF.

The CDR3 here is CSARGASELQQYF. The gene calls are TRBV20-1 and TRBJ2-7; checking the TCRdb D call of TRBD1 is not possible without DNA. CDR1 is DFQATT, CDR2 SNEGSKA, per germline (reference sequence). This CDR3 is 13 amino acids long.

The chain uses TRBV20-1 and TRBJ1-5; the D gene TCRdb calls, TRBD1, cannot be checked with no DNA. Germline CDR1 and CDR2: DFQATT and SNEGSKA (reference sequence). The CDR3 has 15 amino acids. CDR3 residues: CSARTGAWSNQPQHF.

This CDR3 reads CSARGTGASYEQYF. The chain carries TRBV20-1 and TRBJ2-7. Germline V CDR1 and CDR2: DFQATT, SNEGSKA (reference sequence). The CDR3 is made up of 14 amino acids.

The gene calls are TRBV20-1 and TRBJ2-5; TCRdb picks TRBD1, but there is no DNA to check that call. This CDR3 is 12 amino acids long. Germline V CDR1 and CDR2: DFQATT, SNEGSKA (reference sequence). This chain's CDR3 is CSALGQKETQYF.